These 31 T cell receptor beta chains came from one sample sequenced in a study of blood T cell repertoires in COVID-19. TCRdb keeps only in-frame clones here, not all; method: immunoSEQ multiplex PCR. Altogether roughly 63,000 clones are present, 70% to 80% being singletons, with the ten largest covering about 31%. Sequencing used peripheral blood. Source of these receptors: a human donor in a cohort sampled during active COVID-19.

V and J are TRBV27 and TRBJ1-6; perhaps TRBD1 as D (5 bases). The germline CDR1 and CDR2 sequences are MNHEY and SMNVEV (reference sequence). The CDR3 spans 15 residues. The ends were cut back, 6 bases at V and 10 bases at J, with 19 bases in the middle. The CDR3 sequence is CASSLQDRVGSPLHF. For the CDR3, the DNA is TGTGCCAGCAGCCTACAGGATCGAGTAGGGTCACCCCTCCACTTT.

This clone has a handful of counts. V usage is TRBV6-5 and J usage is TRBJ1-6; D possibly corresponds to TRBD1 (5 bases). Germline CDR1 is MNHEY and CDR2 is SVGAGI. The germline V and J ends were trimmed by 2 bases and 9 bases, with 17 bases remaining between them. The length of the CDR3 is 16 residues. In DNA, the CDR3 is TGTGCCAGCAGTTACGCCCAGACGGGGGTGGGTTCACCCCTCCACTTT. It translates to CASSYAQTGVGSPLHF.

The CDR3: CASSSGTGIGETQYF. CDR3 nucleotides: TGCGCCAGCAGCTCAGGGACAGGGATTGGGGAGACCCAGTACTTC. The chain is built from TRBV5-1 and TRBJ2-5; TRBD1 matches at 9 bases. V dropped 3 bases and J dropped 5; count of bases not matched to a gene: 8. This CDR3 spans 15 amino acids. Germline CDR1 SGHRS, CDR2 YFSETQ.

The chain carries TRBV2 and TRBJ2-7; maybe TRBD1 (6 bases). Looked up from germline, CDR1 is SNHLY and CDR2 is FYNNEI. V dropped 8 bases and J dropped 1 base, with 12 bases sitting between them. The CDR3 sequence is 13 residues long. Here the CDR3 reads CASDNRVSYEQYF. The CDR3 bases are TGTGCCAGCGATAACAGGGTGTCCTACGAGCAGTACTTC.

This clone was observed many times. This specimen includes other DNA sequences encoding the same CDR3. The chain links TRBV9 to TRBJ2-7; TRBD2 aligns across 12 bases. The CDR3 extends over 14 amino acids. Per the germline V gene, CDR1 is SGDLS and CDR2 is YYNGEE. Germline trimming cut 4 bases from V and 2 bases from J; bases unmatched to any gene: 1. CDR3 bases: TGTGCCAGCAGCAGGACTAGCGGGACCTACGAGCAGTACTTC. It is translated as CASSRTSGTYEQYF.

A few counts support this clone. The chain joins TRBV13 to TRBJ2-3, with 12 nucleotides matching TRBD2. Trimming took 5 bases from V and 8 from J; bases not matched to a gene: 11. The CDR3 extends over 16 amino acids. Germline CDR1 is PRHDT and CDR2 is FYEKMQ (reference sequence). The CDR3 here is CASSPERLAGVGTQYF. CDR3 DNA: TGTGCCAGCAGCCCAGAGAGACTAGCGGGAGTTGGTACGCAGTATTTT.

The chain links TRBV5-1 to TRBJ1-4; D possibly corresponds to TRBD1 (5 bases). CDR3 length: 16 amino acids. Trimming took off 1 base at V and 6 bases at J, with 16 bases between the two ends. CDR1 is SGHRS and CDR2 is YFSETQ in the germline V gene. The CDR3 region is CASSLMLGGSYEKLFF. In DNA form, the CDR3 reads TGCGCCAGCAGCTTGATGTTGGGGGGAAGTTATGAAAAACTGTTTTTT.

V gene TRBV4-3 combines with J gene TRBJ2-7, with D possibly matching TRBD1 (6 bases). In germline, CDR1 is LGHNA, CDR2 YSLEER. Trimming cost V 1 base and J 4 bases, with 17 bases left between them. The CDR3 runs 16 residues. The CDR3 region is CASSQVGRTGKYEQYF. In nucleotides, the CDR3 is TGCGCCAGCAGCCAAGTCGGGCGCACAGGGAAATACGAGCAGTACTTC.

The chain links TRBV18 to TRBJ2-3, with D possibly being TRBD2 (6 bases). CDR1 and CDR2 (germline): KGHSH, LQKENI. The V end lost 0 bases, the J end lost 4 bases, and 14 bases lay between the germline ends. This CDR3 is built from 16 residues. CDR3 in DNA: TGTGCCAGCTCACCACCTTTCGGGGGTATTCCAGATACGCAGTATTTT. It yields the protein CASSPPFGGIPDTQYF. The full variable domain, its missing parts supplied by reference TRBV18 and TRBJ2-3, is NAGVMQNPRHLVRRRGQEARLRCSPMKGHSHVYWYRQLPEEGLKFMVYLQKENIIDESGMPKERFSAEFPKEGPSILRIQQVVRGDSAAYFCASSPPFGGIPDTQYFGPGTRLTVL.

The chain's CDR3 is CASSPGGQGKNQPQHF. CDR3 nucleotides: TGTGCCAGCTCACCAGGAGGACAGGGCAAAAATCAGCCCCAGCATTTT. This chain joins TRBV18 and TRBJ1-5, with 8 bases fitting TRBD1. CDR1 and CDR2 (germline): KGHSH, LQKENI. J lost 4 bases, V lost 2 bases, and 7 bases had no gene match. This CDR3 comprises 16 residues.

The chain couples TRBV7-2 to TRBJ2-7; no reliable D call. V lost 1 base and J lost 0, with 7 bases in between. Germline CDR1 reads SGHTA; CDR2 reads FQGNSA. The CDR3 loop spans 14 amino acids. CDR3: CASSLVGGSYEQYF. The CDR3 nucleotides are TGTGCCAGCAGCTTAGTTGGCGGCTCCTACGAGCAGTACTTC.

This CDR3 reads CASSLVRGLSDEQYF. In nucleotides, the CDR3 is TGTGCCAGCAGCTTAGTGAGGGGGCTTTCGGACGAGCAGTACTTC. This chain links TRBV7-9 with TRBJ2-7; 7 nucleotides match TRBD1. Germline V lookup: CDR1 SEHNR, CDR2 FQNEAQ (reference sequence). J lost 5 bases, V lost 1 base, and 8 bases had no gene match. CDR3 length: 15 residues.

The chain uses TRBV5-1 and TRBJ1-1; 7 bases are shared with TRBD1. Germline values: CDR1 SGHRS, CDR2 YFSETQ. The CDR3 consists of 15 residues. The junction had 6 bases not matched to a gene; V was cut back by 3 bases and J by 1 base. CDR3 loop: CASSWQTGSNTEAFF. The DNA of the CDR3 is TGCGCCAGCAGCTGGCAGACAGGGTCGAACACTGAAGCTTTCTTT.

The chain carries TRBV5-5 and TRBJ2-7, with 8 bases that match TRBD2. V was clipped by 9 bases and J by 3 bases; unmatched bases: 8. CDR3 size: 13 residues. Germline V CDR1 and CDR2: SGHKS, YYEKEE (reference sequence). CDR3 loop: CATAPGGIYEQYF. The DNA for the CDR3 is TGTGCCACAGCCCCGGGAGGGATCTACGAGCAGTACTTC. The variable domain in full, with the rest retrieved from reference TRBV5-5 and TRBJ2-7, is DAGVTQSPTHLIKTRGQQVTLRCSPISGHKSVSWYQQVLGQGPQFIFQYYEKEERGRGNFPDRFSARQFPNYSSELNVNALLLGDSALYLCATAPGGIYEQYFGPGTRLTVT.

The chain combines TRBV19 with TRBJ2-5, with 13 bases fitting TRBD2. Trimming removed 7 bases from V and 4 bases from J; junction bases left unmatched: 9. CDR1 and CDR2 (germline): LNHDA, SQIVND (reference sequence). The CDR3 spans 16 residues. CDR3 nucleotide sequence: TGTGCCAGTATGAGGACTAGCGGGAGAGGTACAGAGACCCAGTACTTC. It yields the protein CASMRTSGRGTETQYF.

The V and J genes are TRBV27 and TRBJ1-1; 8 positions match TRBD1. The CDR3 loop spans 16 amino acids. V gave up 2 bases and J gave up 1 base; unmatched junction bases: 6. Germline V gene data show CDR1 as MNHEY and CDR2 as SMNVEV (reference sequence). The CDR3 loop is CASSLTWTGWNTEAFF. As DNA, the CDR3 is TGTGCCAGCAGTTTAACTTGGACAGGGTGGAACACTGAAGCTTTCTTT.

V is TRBV7-3 and J is TRBJ2-3; 7 bases are shared with TRBD2. The CDR3 runs 13 residues. The V gene's germline CDR1 is SGHTA and CDR2 FQGTGA. The J segment lost 1 base and the V segment lost 8 bases, leaving 3 bases of the junction unmatched. CDR3 in DNA: TGTGCCAGCCAGGGAGGGGGCACAGATACGCAGTATTTT. Translation: CASQGGGTDTQYF.

This sequence joins TRBV21-1 and TRBJ1-1; the table's D call of TRBD1 was not tested on the DNA. TRBV21-1 is tagged as a pseudogene. The CDR3 covers 16 residues. CDR3 sequence reads: CASSKAQELMNTEAFF. CDR3 nucleotides: TGTGCCAGCAGCAAAGCACAGGAACTCATGAACACTGAAGCTTTCTTT.

J is TRBJ1-5 and V is TRBV20-1, with no clear D. The CDR3 totals 11 residues. With 6 bases removed from V and 4 bases from J, the gap between germline ends came to 7 bases. Germline V gene data show CDR1 as DFQATT and CDR2 as SNEGSKA (reference sequence). CDR3: CSAVENQPQHF. The CDR3 DNA is TGCAGTGCCGTTGAGAATCAGCCCCAGCATTTT.

A few counts support this clone. V gene TRBV25-1 combines with J gene TRBJ1-2, with 8 bases matching TRBD1. J lost 7 bases, V lost 6 bases, and 7 bases had no gene match. CDR1 is MGHDK and CDR2 is SYGVNS in the germline V gene. The CDR3 length is 13 residues. The CDR3 reads CASRMQDRAGYTF. The CDR3 DNA follows: TGTGCCAGCAGGATGCAGGACAGGGCTGGCTACACCTTC.

The V call is TRBV29-1, the J call TRBJ1-1; tentative D call: TRBD1 (5 bases). The V and J ends lost 4 bases and 5 bases respectively, with 17 bases between them. The CDR3 has 14 amino acids. Germline CDR1 and CDR2: SQVTM and ANQGSEA. The CDR3 DNA reads TGCAGCGTTGTACGGGGGGTAAGTCTTACTGAAGCTTTCTTT. This gives the protein CSVVRGVSLTEAFF.

The chain uses TRBV5-1 and TRBJ2-1; TRBD2 might be the D (5 bases). CDR3 length equals 15 residues. Looked up from germline, CDR1 is SGHRS and CDR2 is YFSETQ. V gave up 4 bases and J gave up 2 bases, with 13 bases separating them. The CDR3 region has the DNA TGCGCCAGCAGCCCGGGGTTGCGTCCCTACAATGAGCAGTTCTTC. This codes for CASSPGLRPYNEQFF.

The chain employs TRBV10-3 and TRBJ2-6; 7 nucleotides match TRBD1. Germline CDR1 reads ENHRY; CDR2 reads SYGVKD. This CDR3 is built from 16 residues. V lost 8 bases and J lost 0; bases outside the gene matches: 7. CDR3 protein: CAIPGQPYSGANVLTF. The CDR3 DNA is TGTGCCATCCCGGGACAGCCTTACTCTGGGGCCAACGTCCTGACTTTC.

The rearrangement links TRBV11-3 to TRBJ2-2; D unclear. V was pared by 5 bases and J by 6 bases, with 19 bases between. This CDR3 has 16 amino acids. The germline V gene encodes CDR1 SGHNT and CDR2 YENEEA. As DNA, the CDR3 is TGTGCCAGCAGCGCGCCTGTCCCGGGTGTCGCCGGGGAGCTGTTTTTT. Encoded protein: CASSAPVPGVAGELFF.

A note on this clone: Mismatch with germline at one junction end may stem from a read error. The chain combines TRBV19 with TRBJ2-1; the match to TRBD2 covers 10 bases. This CDR3 comprises 15 residues. Germline V CDR1 and CDR2: LNHDA, SQIVND (reference sequence). The CDR3 coding sequence is TGTGCAAGTAGGACTAGCGGACACCCTAGGGATGAGCAGTTCTTC. It yields the protein CASRTSGHPRDEQFF.

The rearrangement links TRBV6-2 or TRBV6-3 to TRBJ1-2, with TRBD1 matching over 8 bases. CDR3 length equals 17 residues. CDR1 and CDR2 (germline): MNHEY, SVGEGT. The trim removed 6 bases at V and 4 bases at J, leaving 16 bases unmatched. CDR3 bases: TGTGCCAGCAGCATTACCCCGACAGGGGCTAATATCTATGGCTACACCTTC. It specifies CASSITPTGANIYGYTF.

This clone has just one count. The chain carries TRBV6-6 and TRBJ2-3; 9 positions match TRBD1. Losses at the gene ends were 6 bases for V and 4 bases for J; bases not matched to a gene: 5. Germline values: CDR1 MNHNY, CDR2 SVGAGI (reference sequence). CDR3 length: 14 amino acids. DNA of the CDR3: TGTGCCAGCAGGGTACAGGGGGCGTCAGATACGCAGTATTTT. Protein: CASRVQGASDTQYF.

The chain employs TRBV7-2 and TRBJ2-3; 11 bases fit TRBD2. Germline lookup yields CDR1 SGHTA and CDR2 FQGNSA. V shed 4 bases and J 8 bases; nucleotides not matched to a gene: 11. The CDR3 length is 16 residues. CDR3 sequence reads: CASSYETSGIIGTQYF. CDR3 DNA: TGTGCCAGCAGCTACGAGACTAGCGGGATCATAGGTACGCAGTATTTT. Complete variable domain (other parts from reference TRBV7-2 and TRBJ2-3): GAGVSQSPSNKVTEKGKDVELRCDPISGHTALYWYRQSLGQGLEFLIYFQGNSAPDKSGLPSDRFSAERTGGSVSTLTIQRTQQEDSAVYLCASSYETSGIIGTQYFGPGTRLTVL.

The chain joins TRBV30 to TRBJ1-2, with 9 bases fitting TRBD1. Germline V gene lookup returns CDR1 GTSNPN and CDR2 SVGIG (reference sequence). J lost 8 bases, V lost 3 bases, and 4 bases had no gene match. This CDR3 contains 12 residues. CDR3 bases: TGTGCCTGGAGCGGGACAGGGTCCGGCTACACCTTC. Amino acids: CAWSGTGSGYTF.

The chain uses TRBV4-1 and TRBJ1-4, with 9 positions matching TRBD1. The V gene end was trimmed by 10 bases and the J gene end by 8 bases; junction bases not matched to a gene: 8. Germline values: CDR1 MGHRA, CDR2 YSYEKL. CDR3 length: 13 amino acids. The CDR3 region is CATETGGGEKLFF. CDR3 DNA sequence: TGCGCCACCGAGACAGGGGGAGGAGAAAAACTGTTTTTT.

The genes are TRBV27 and TRBJ1-6; TRBD1 matches at 7 bases. J was trimmed by 5 bases and V by 8 bases; bases with no gene match: 12. This CDR3 is 16 amino acids long. Germline CDR1 MNHEY, CDR2 SMNVEV (reference sequence). CDR3 sequence: CASGTQGQKHNSPLHF. The CDR3 DNA follows: TGTGCCAGCGGAACCCAGGGACAGAAACATAATTCACCCCTCCACTTT.